This TCR beta chain is from a study of CD8 T cells in ankylosing spondylitis (dated by TCRdb to 2016 to 2017). Context from the whole study: To find TCR variants linked to disease, the study profiled T cell receptor beta repertoires in ankylosing spondylitis patients and healthy donors. The full study cohort comprised 20 to 30 ankylosing spondylitis patients and about a hundred healthy donors. Samples of peripheral blood were taken, and for ankylosing spondylitis patients, synovial fluid was collected as well. Results and caveats for the whole study, not just this receptor: According to the report, matched synovial fluid samples from ankylosing spondylitis patients were significantly enriched for the disease-linked clones. The disease-linked clones had a CD8+ phenotype and were found at relatively low frequencies in peripheral blood. Some motif variants had previously been reported in the synovial fluid and blood of reactive arthritis patients, which suggests shared mechanisms of disease initiation. Blood from ankylosing spondylitis patients appeared to be characterized by a TCR beta motif made up of about 8 highly homologous amino acid variants.

This clonotype was recorded at least ten times. Its target antigen remains unknown. No base-level quality is on record; no much larger clone is a single base apart. According to the germline V gene (reference sequence), CDR1 reads MNHEY and CDR2 reads SMNVEV. At the junction V is shortened by 2 bases and J by 3 bases, with 8 bases in between. Counted from cysteine to phenylalanine, this CDR3 has 15 amino acids. Here the CDR3 DNA is all that survives: 45 bases in frame from base 1. The sequencing machine was an Illumina HiSeq 2500. Quantitative 5'-RACE with molecular barcodes was the method used to prepare the TCR beta libraries. Processing in the source paper ran as follows. A new computational method, built on a probabilistic model of VDJ rearrangement, was used to identify disease-linked TCR variants. The public reads were run again by TCRdb, first through fastp at Q25 and then through MiXCR, and only productive beta chains were kept. One record per CDR3 amino acid sequence lists the most common genes and DNA. TCRdb's processing, not the study's, gives the V and J calls here. The sample includes fewer than 250,000 distinct CDR3 sequences, with about 10% observed a single time. Clones ranked in the top ten supply around a fifth of the sample.

Here the chain combines TRBV27 and TRBJ1-6; the D region possibly corresponds to TRBD1 (6 bases align). The clonotype originates from a male donor with ankylosing spondylitis or in good health (not recorded which). The specimen was blood, either unsorted or a sorted T cell fraction (not recorded which). CDR3 protein: CASSLQGHYNSPLHF. The DNA reads as follows: TGTGCCAGCAGTTTACAGGGACACTATAATTCACCCCTCCACTTT.